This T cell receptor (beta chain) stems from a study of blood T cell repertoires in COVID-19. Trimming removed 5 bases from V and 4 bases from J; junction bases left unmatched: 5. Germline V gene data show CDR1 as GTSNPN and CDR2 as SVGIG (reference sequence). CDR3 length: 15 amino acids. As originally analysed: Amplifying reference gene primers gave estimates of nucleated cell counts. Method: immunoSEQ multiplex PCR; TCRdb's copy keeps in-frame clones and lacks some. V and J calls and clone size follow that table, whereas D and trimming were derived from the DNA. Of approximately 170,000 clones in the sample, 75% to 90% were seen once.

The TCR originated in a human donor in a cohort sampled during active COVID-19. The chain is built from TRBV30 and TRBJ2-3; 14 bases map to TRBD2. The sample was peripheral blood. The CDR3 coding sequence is TGTGCCTGGGGCCCGGGACTAGCGGGGGCAGATACGCAGTATTTT. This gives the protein CAWGPGLAGADTQYF.